This T cell receptor (beta chain) derives from a study of identical twins. TCRdb recomputed calls from the 5' RACE reads with MiXCR, one row per CDR3 protein. Among 500,000 to 600,000 distinct CDR3 sequences listed, 22% were seen once. For this clonotype: Its antigen is not known.

Study results and limitations: Beta out-of-frame sequences showed weaker excess sharing between twins. Conclusions relied on cross-sectional statistical analysis, not following the same donors.

Trimming pared 6 bases from V and 4 bases from J, leaving 15 bases between. This CDR3 comprises 14 residues. Germline V gives CDR1 SGHTA, CDR2 FQGNSA. Donors were all healthy Caucasians. The same sample was also studied in work on T cells expressing NK-cell markers.

Sample: CD4+ T cells sorted from blood. This receptor was obtained from a woman under 30 in good health. The rearrangement links TRBV7-2 to TRBJ2-5, with D maybe TRBD2 (5 bases). The CDR3 is CASSLQRSSETQYF. The CDR3 nucleotides read TGTGCCAGCAGTCTCCAGCGGAGCTCAGAGACCCAGTACTTC.